This T cell receptor beta chain stems from a study of cytotoxic CD8 clonotypes in ibrutinib-treated CLL. The wider study: Response samples were taken after a median of roughly 11 months on treatment, range 6 to 36.

Measured with immunoSEQ multiplex PCR; TCRdb has only the in-frame clones, and not every one. This table holds approximately 190,000 clones, just over 70% found once. Germline V gene sequence: CDR1 SGHDT, CDR2 YYEEEE. V lost 4 bases, J lost 0 bases, and 9 bases stayed unmatched. The CDR3 covers 17 residues. Material: PBMCs, obtained after 12 months of ibrutinib treatment. This clonotype originated in a human donor with chronic lymphocytic leukemia. This chain uses TRBV5-6 with TRBJ1-4, with TRBD1 matching 7 bases. The CDR3 DNA reads as TGTGCCAGCAGCAGGAGGGCAGGGGGAACAACTAATGAAAAACTGTTTTTT. Translating it yields CASSRRAGGTTNEKLFF.